This TCR beta chain was identified in a study of OX40 agonist ivuxolimab in advanced cancers. Study observations and caveats: Certain nonresponders additionally had low normalized T-cell clonal expansion.

The method was immunoSEQ multiplex PCR; TCRdb's version includes in-frame clones alone and lacks a portion of them. Seen here are tens of thousands of clones, approximately 87% observed once, and the top ten hold around 52%. Turning to this clone: Its target is unknown.

This receptor was obtained from an adult with an advanced solid tumor such as melanoma, head and neck, liver or kidney cancer. Here the sequenced sample was CD4+ or CD8+ T cells sorted from blood, taken in a trial of the OX40 agonist ivuxolimab.

CDR3 in DNA: TGTGCCAGCAGTACTCCTAGCGGGAGGGCCCATGAGCAGTACTTC. Translated: CASSTPSGRAHEQYF. The chain couples TRBV28 to TRBJ2-7; 12 bases align to TRBD2. V was pared by 5 bases and J by 7 bases, with 9 bases of the junction left unmatched. The CDR3 contains 15 residues. CDR1 and CDR2 from the germline V gene are MDHEN and SYDVKM.